This T cell receptor beta chain came from a study of molecular identifiers for immune sequencing clone quantification. Each CDR3 protein is one row after TCRdb ran MiXCR on the PCR reads. Among about 70,000 distinct CDR3 sequences, 18% were seen once, and the ten largest hold roughly 1.5%. V lost 0 bases and J lost 8; bases outside the gene matches: 7. The CDR3 extends over 14 amino acids. Germline CDR1 is DFQATT and CDR2 is SNEGSKA (reference sequence). At least ten counts were recorded for this clonotype. Specimen: naive CD8+ T cells from blood, with Jurkat cell RNA spiked in. Subset described: FACS-sorted CD8+CD4-CCR7+CD45RA+ naive T cells. V gene TRBV20-1 combines with J gene TRBJ1-2; TRBD1 aligns across 9 bases. The sequence came from a human donor in good health. Some libraries in this study had Jurkat cell RNA spiked in. CDR3 region: CSARDRDRVFGYTF. Written as DNA, the CDR3 is TGCAGTGCTAGAGACCGGGACAGGGTATTCGGCTACACCTTC.